The clone carrying this T cell receptor (beta chain) has just a few counts. The antigen remains undetermined. This specimen belongs to a study of CD8 T cells in ankylosing spondylitis. Study-wide results and limits: Disease-associated clones were reportedly significantly overrepresented in matched ankylosing spondylitis synovial fluid. Among TCR beta sequences, a motif of several highly homologous variants appeared characteristic of ankylosing spondylitis blood.

TCRdb fed the 5' RACE reads into MiXCR, producing one record per CDR3 protein. The table has 350,000 or so distinct CDR3 sequences, 8% seen once; the top ten hold roughly 15%. The CDR3 runs 14 residues. Germline lookup yields CDR1 SQVTM and CDR2 ANQGSEA. Trimming took off 3 bases at V and 3 bases at J, with 15 bases between the two ends. Source material: blood, either unsorted or a sorted T cell fraction (not recorded which). The receptor comes from a male donor with ankylosing spondylitis. The J gene is TRBJ2-7, the V gene TRBV29-1; the D gene is possibly TRBD1 (5 bases). The CDR3 bases are TGCAGCGTTGATTTCCAGGGCGAAGTCTACGAGCAGTACTTC. It yields the protein CSVDFQGEVYEQYF.